Sequencing of this TCR beta chain was carried out in a study of blood T cell repertoires in COVID-19. Overall study context: COVID-19 samples, acute and convalescent, were from the United States, Italy and Spain.

Germline CDR1 is LGHNA and CDR2 is YSLEER. The V gene end was trimmed by 4 bases and the J gene end by 7 bases; junction bases not matched to a gene: 15. The CDR3 totals 17 residues. Produced via immunoSEQ multiplex PCR; TCRdb's table is partial and in-frame only. The profile shows under 200,000 clones, 86% of them singletons. The clonotype was recovered from a man aged 45-65 years with active or convalescent COVID-19. The material sequenced was peripheral blood. The genes are TRBV4-3 and TRBJ2-1; 8 bases match TRBD1. This CDR3 is CASSPGLSGTGGNEQFF. The CDR3 region has the DNA TGCGCCAGCAGCCCGGGACTCTCCGGGACAGGAGGTAATGAGCAGTTCTTC.